These 18 T cell receptor beta chains were sequenced from one sample in a study of cytomegalovirus exposure and HLA in healthy donors. TCRdb's table, derived via immunoSEQ multiplex PCR, lists solely in-frame clones and lacks some. Of 200,000 to 250,000 clones detected, about 88% appear once; the ten largest clones hold 12%. Sequenced: PBMCs. These receptors were taken from a man between 18 and 35 years old in good health and CMV-seropositive.

The V call is TRBV9, the J call TRBJ2-1, with D uncertain. Germline lookup yields CDR1 SGDLS and CDR2 YYNGEE. The V and J ends lost 3 bases and 4 bases respectively, with 14 bases between them. The CDR3 extends over 15 amino acids. The CDR3 DNA is TGTGCCAGCAGCGCCACCTACAGCCGATACAATGAGCAGTTCTTC. It yields the protein CASSATYSRYNEQFF.

J is TRBJ2-1 and V is TRBV27; D could derive from TRBD1 or TRBD2 (5 bases each). Trimming cost V 10 bases and J 2 bases, with 15 bases left between them. The CDR3 consists of 14 residues. Germline-derived CDR1 and CDR2 are MNHEY and SMNVEV (reference sequence). The CDR3 sequence: CATVTGAAYNEQFF. The CDR3 DNA sequence: TGTGCCACGGTAACCGGGGCCGCCTACAATGAGCAGTTCTTC.

The chain couples TRBV5-1 to TRBJ2-3; 10 bases agree with TRBD2. The CDR3 is 16 amino acids. Losses at the gene ends were 6 bases for V and 5 bases for J; bases not matched to a gene: 12. Germline V lookup: CDR1 SGHRS, CDR2 YFSETQ. CDR3 bases: TGCGCCAGCACCCGGGGGGCTAGCGGGAGTGGAGATACGCAGTATTTT. Translated, it gives CASTRGASGSGDTQYF.

The chain has TRBV6-5 and TRBJ2-3; D is undetermined. The V end was cut by 2 bases, the J end by 3 bases, with 9 bases between. Per germline, CDR1 MNHEY and CDR2 SVGAGI. The CDR3 contains 14 residues. The CDR3 is CASSYGGITDTQYF. The CDR3 DNA reads as TGTGCCAGCAGTTACGGCGGTATAACAGATACGCAGTATTTT.

Of note for this clone: This CDR3 is also generated by other DNA sequences in the sample. V and J are TRBV7-9 and TRBJ1-1; D possibly corresponds to TRBD1 (5 bases). CDR1 and CDR2 from the germline V gene are SEHNR and FQNEAQ (reference sequence). Trimming removed 1 base at V and 1 base at J, with 13 bases between. The CDR3 sequence is 16 residues long. This CDR3 is CASSLVGLGPNTEAFF. The CDR3 DNA follows: TGTGCCAGCAGCTTAGTGGGGCTGGGTCCGAACACTGAAGCTTTCTTT.

This chain joins TRBV27 and TRBJ2-6; TRBD1 might be the D (5 bases). Trimming took off 1 base at V and 0 bases at J, with 16 bases between the two ends. The germline V gene encodes CDR1 MNHEY and CDR2 SMNVEV (reference sequence). CDR3 length: 19 residues. The CDR3 loop is CASSLFPGHGFSGANVLTF. CDR3 DNA: TGTGCCAGCAGTTTATTTCCAGGACACGGGTTCTCTGGGGCCAACGTCCTGACTTTC.

This chain connects TRBV2 to TRBJ2-7; D is unclear. This CDR3 has 14 amino acids. Trimming removed 6 bases at V and 0 bases at J, with 12 bases between. The germline gives CDR1 SNHLY, CDR2 FYNNEI. The CDR3 region has the DNA TGTGCCAGCAGGAAGGACGTAGCCTCCTACGAGCAGTACTTC. This codes for CASRKDVASYEQYF.

The chain links TRBV25-1 to TRBJ2-5, with 9 nucleotides matching TRBD2. The CDR3 spans 16 residues. Germline values: CDR1 MGHDK, CDR2 SYGVNS. The V gene end was trimmed by 0 bases and the J gene end by 3 bases; junction bases not matched to a gene: 5. In DNA form, the CDR3 reads TGTGCCAGCAGTGAATATAGCGGGAGATCGGAAGAGACCCAGTACTTC. Protein: CASSEYSGRSEETQYF. Looking up the rest from reference TRBV25-1 and TRBJ2-5 gives the full variable domain: EADIYQTPRYLVIGTGKKITLECSQTMGHDKMYWYQQDPGMELHLIHYSYGVNSTEKGDLSSESTVSRIRTEHFPLTLESARPSHTSQYLCASSEYSGRSEETQYFGPGTRLLVL.

V and J are TRBV5-1 and TRBJ2-3, with 9 nucleotides matching TRBD1. The junction had 11 bases not matched to a gene; V was cut back by 4 bases and J by 5 bases. Germline V lookup: CDR1 SGHRS, CDR2 YFSETQ. This CDR3 has 16 amino acids. As DNA, the CDR3 is TGCGCCAGCAGCCTAAGGGGACAGGGATGGGAAGATACGCAGTATTTT. Translation: CASSLRGQGWEDTQYF.

This sequence joins TRBV27 and TRBJ2-3, with D unclear. This CDR3 comprises 13 residues. Between the trimmed V and J ends, which lost 2 bases and 2 bases, there was a span of 5 bases. Germline V gives CDR1 MNHEY, CDR2 SMNVEV (reference sequence). CDR3 coding DNA: TGTGCCAGCAGTTTACTTATCACAGATACGCAGTATTTT. Translating it yields CASSLLITDTQYF.

Concerning this clone itself: The same CDR3 is also encoded by other DNA sequences in this sample. The V gene is TRBV19, the J gene TRBJ2-7, with 11 positions matching TRBD2. Germline V gene sequence: CDR1 LNHDA, CDR2 SQIVND (reference sequence). The CDR3 runs 15 residues. The V segment lost 3 bases and the J segment 2 bases; nucleotides outside the gene matches: 3. The CDR3 reads CASSILAGGTYEQYF. The CDR3 bases are TGTGCCAGTAGTATCCTAGCGGGAGGTACCTACGAGCAGTACTTC.

J is TRBJ1-3 and V is TRBV6-5; TRBD1 agrees at 7 bases. V lost 6 bases to trimming and J lost 0 bases; unmatched junction nucleotides: 5. Germline V gene data show CDR1 as MNHEY and CDR2 as SVGAGI. This CDR3 is built from 15 residues. The CDR3 here is CASSRGQFSGNTIYF. In DNA form, the CDR3 reads TGTGCCAGCAGCCGGGGACAGTTCTCTGGAAACACCATATATTTT.

The rearrangement joins TRBV7-6 to TRBJ2-7, with 11 bases fitting TRBD1. The V and J ends lost 5 bases and 3 bases, in that order; junction bases with no gene match: 6. Per germline, CDR1 SGHVS and CDR2 FNYEAQ. CDR3 size: 15 residues. CDR3 sequence reads: CASSPRTGGLYEQYF. The CDR3 nucleotides are TGTGCCAGCAGCCCCCGGACAGGGGGCCTCTACGAGCAGTACTTC.

The rearrangement uses TRBV27 and TRBJ1-5; 8 bases fit TRBD1. The CDR3 has 15 amino acids. Germline CDR1 MNHEY, CDR2 SMNVEV (reference sequence). J gave up 2 bases and V 3 bases, and 3 bases lay outside the gene matches. CDR3 loop: CASSLMTGGNQPQHF. CDR3 DNA: TGTGCCAGCAGTTTGATGACAGGGGGCAATCAGCCCCAGCATTTT.

The rearrangement joins TRBV6-1 to TRBJ1-3, with a tentative D call TRBD1 (5 bases). The germline gives CDR1 MNHNS, CDR2 SASEGT. Trimming took 4 bases from V and 0 from J, leaving 13 bases between them. The CDR3 loop spans 16 amino acids. The CDR3 bases are TGTGCCAGCAGTGTAACGGGACGTGGCTCTGGAAACACCATATATTTT. It yields the protein CASSVTGRGSGNTIYF.

The chain couples TRBV28 to TRBJ2-7; tentatively, D is TRBD2 (6 bases). The germline V gene has CDR1 MDHEN and CDR2 SYDVKM. V gave up 3 bases and J gave up 7 bases, with 13 bases separating them. This CDR3 spans 13 amino acids. This CDR3 reads CASSLRDGEEQYF. The CDR3, as DNA: TGTGCCAGCAGTTTGCGGGATGGAGAGGAGCAGTACTTC.

The V gene is TRBV30, the J gene TRBJ1-1; D unclear. CDR1 and CDR2 from the germline V gene are GTSNPN and SVGIG (reference sequence). This CDR3 contains 13 residues. Between the trimmed V and J ends, which lost 4 bases and 4 bases, there was a span of 13 bases. The CDR3 sequence: CAWNEGMGTEAFF. CDR3 nucleotide sequence: TGTGCCTGGAATGAGGGTATGGGCACTGAAGCTTTCTTT.

This clone is a singleton in its sample. V usage is TRBV29-1 and J usage is TRBJ1-5; D gene uncertain. Trimming pared 1 base from V and 0 bases from J, leaving 10 bases between. This CDR3 spans 15 amino acids. CDR1 SQVTM and CDR2 ANQGSEA come from the germline V gene. CDR3: CSVEVGGFSNQPQHF. The CDR3 DNA sequence: TGCAGCGTTGAAGTAGGAGGGTTTAGCAATCAGCCCCAGCATTTT.